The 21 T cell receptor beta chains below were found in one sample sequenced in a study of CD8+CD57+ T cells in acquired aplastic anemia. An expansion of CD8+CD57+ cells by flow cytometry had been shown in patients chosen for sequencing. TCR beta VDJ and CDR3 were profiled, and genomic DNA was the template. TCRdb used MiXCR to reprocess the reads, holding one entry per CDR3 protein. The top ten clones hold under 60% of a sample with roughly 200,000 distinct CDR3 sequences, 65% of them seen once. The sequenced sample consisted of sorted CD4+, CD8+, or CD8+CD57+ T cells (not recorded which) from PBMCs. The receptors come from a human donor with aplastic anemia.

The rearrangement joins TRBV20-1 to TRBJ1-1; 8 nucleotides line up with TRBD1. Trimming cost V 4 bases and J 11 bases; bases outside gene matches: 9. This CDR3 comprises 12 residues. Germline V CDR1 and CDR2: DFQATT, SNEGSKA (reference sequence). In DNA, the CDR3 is TGCAGTGCTAACGTTGGACAGGGTCGGGCTTTCTTT. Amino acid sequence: CSANVGQGRAFF.

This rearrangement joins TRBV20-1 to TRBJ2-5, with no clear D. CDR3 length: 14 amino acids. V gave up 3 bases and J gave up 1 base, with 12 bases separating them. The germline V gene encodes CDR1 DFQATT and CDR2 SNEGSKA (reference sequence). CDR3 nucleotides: TGCAGTGCTAGCGATCCGACCACCCAAGAGACCCAGTACTTC. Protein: CSASDPTTQETQYF.

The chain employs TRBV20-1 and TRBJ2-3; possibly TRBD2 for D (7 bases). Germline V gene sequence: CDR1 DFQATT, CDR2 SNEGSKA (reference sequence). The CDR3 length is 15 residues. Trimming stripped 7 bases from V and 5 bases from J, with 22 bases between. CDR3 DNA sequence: TGCAGTGTGGGGGTGGGGGGGGGGGCGGTAGATACGCAGTATTTT. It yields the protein CSVGVGGGAVDTQYF.

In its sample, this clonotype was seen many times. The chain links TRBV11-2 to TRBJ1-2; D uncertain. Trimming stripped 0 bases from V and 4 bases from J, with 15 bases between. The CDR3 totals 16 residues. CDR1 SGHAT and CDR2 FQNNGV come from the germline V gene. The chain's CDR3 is CASSLDLADGIYGYTF. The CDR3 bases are TGTGCCAGCAGCTTAGACCTCGCGGACGGAATCTATGGCTACACCTTC.

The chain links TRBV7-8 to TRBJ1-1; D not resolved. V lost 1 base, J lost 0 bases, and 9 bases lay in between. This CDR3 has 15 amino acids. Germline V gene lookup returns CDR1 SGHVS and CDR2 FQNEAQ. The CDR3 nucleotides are TGTGCCAGCAGCTTAGGGTCCGGGCTGAACACTGAAGCTTTCTTT. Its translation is CASSLGSGLNTEAFF.

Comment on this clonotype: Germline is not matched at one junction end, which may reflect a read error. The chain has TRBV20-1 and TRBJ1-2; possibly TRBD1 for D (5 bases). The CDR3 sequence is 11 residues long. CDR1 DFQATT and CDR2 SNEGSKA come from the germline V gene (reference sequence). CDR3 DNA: TGCAGTGCTACCACCGGCGGGGGAGACGTCTTC. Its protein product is CSATTGGGDVF.

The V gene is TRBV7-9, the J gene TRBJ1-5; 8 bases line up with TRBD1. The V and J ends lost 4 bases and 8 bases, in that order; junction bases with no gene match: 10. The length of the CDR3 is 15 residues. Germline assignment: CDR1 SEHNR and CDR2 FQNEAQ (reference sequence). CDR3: CASSSGQGGMEPQHF. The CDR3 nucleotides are TGTGCCAGCAGCTCCGGACAGGGTGGAATGGAGCCCCAGCATTTT.

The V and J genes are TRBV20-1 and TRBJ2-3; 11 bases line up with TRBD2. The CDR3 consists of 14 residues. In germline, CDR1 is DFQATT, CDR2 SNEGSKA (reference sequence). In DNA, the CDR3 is TGCAGCGGGAGACTAGCGGGGACCACAGATACGCAGTATTTT. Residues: CSGRLAGTTDTQYF.

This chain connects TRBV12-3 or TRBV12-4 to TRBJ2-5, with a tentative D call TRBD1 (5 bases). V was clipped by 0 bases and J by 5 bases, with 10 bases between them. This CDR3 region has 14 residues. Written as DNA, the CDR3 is TGTGCCAGCAGTTTAGCACTGGGGCTTGAGACCCAGTACTTC. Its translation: CASSLALGLETQYF.

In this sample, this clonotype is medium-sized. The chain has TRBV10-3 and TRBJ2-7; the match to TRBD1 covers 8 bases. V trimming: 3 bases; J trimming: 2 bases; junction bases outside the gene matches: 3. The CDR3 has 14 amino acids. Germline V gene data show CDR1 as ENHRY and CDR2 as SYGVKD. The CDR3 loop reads CAISEPDRAYEQYF. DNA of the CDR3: TGTGCCATCAGTGAACCGGACAGGGCCTACGAGCAGTACTTC.

CDR3 coding DNA: TGTGCCAGCAGTTCCCCGGGACAGGTAAGTGGTAGCTACGAGCAGTACTTC. Translation: CASSSPGQVSGSYEQYF. V usage is TRBV6-2 or TRBV6-3 and J usage is TRBJ2-7; 8 bases map to TRBD1. The CDR3 covers 17 residues. CDR1 and CDR2 (germline): MNHEY, SVGEGT. The trim removed 4 bases at V and 3 bases at J, leaving 14 bases unmatched.

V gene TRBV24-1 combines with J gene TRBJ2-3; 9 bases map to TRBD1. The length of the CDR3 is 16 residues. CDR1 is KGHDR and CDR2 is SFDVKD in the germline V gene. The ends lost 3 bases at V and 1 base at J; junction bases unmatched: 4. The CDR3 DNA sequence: TGTGCCACCAGTGATCCGGGACAGGGACGCACAGATACGCAGTATTTT. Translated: CATSDPGQGRTDTQYF.

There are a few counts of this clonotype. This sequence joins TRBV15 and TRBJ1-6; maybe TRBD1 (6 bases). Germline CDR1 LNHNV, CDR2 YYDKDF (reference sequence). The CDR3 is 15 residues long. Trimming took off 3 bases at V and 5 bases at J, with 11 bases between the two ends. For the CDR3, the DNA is TGTGCCACCAGCAGCAGAGGGGGGGATAATTCACCCCTCCACTTT. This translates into CATSSRGGDNSPLHF.

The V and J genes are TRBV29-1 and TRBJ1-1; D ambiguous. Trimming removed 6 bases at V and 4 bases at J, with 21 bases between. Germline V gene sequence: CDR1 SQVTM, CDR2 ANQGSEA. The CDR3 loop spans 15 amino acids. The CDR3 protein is CSVAPDVELVTEAFF. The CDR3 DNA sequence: TGCAGCGTCGCTCCAGATGTGGAGTTAGTCACTGAAGCTTTCTTT. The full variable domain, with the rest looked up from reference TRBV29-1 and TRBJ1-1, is SAVISQKPSRDICQRGTSLTIQCQVDSQVTMMFWYRQQPGQSLTLIATANQGSEATYESGFVIDKFPISRPNLTFSTLTVSNMSPEDSSIYLCSVAPDVELVTEAFFGQGTRLTVV.

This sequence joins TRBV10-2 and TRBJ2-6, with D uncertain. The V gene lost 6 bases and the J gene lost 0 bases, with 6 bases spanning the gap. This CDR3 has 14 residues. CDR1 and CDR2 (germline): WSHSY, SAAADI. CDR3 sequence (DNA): TGCGCCAGCAGCCCGGGCTCTGGGGCCAACGTCCTGACTTTC. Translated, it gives CASSPGSGANVLTF.

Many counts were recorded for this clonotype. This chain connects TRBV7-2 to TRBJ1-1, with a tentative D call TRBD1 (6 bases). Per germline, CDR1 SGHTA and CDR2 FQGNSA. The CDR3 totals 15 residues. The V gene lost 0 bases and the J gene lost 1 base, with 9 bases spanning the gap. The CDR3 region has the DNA TGTGCCAGCAGCTTAGCAGGGGGGGGGAACACTGAAGCTTTCTTT. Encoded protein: CASSLAGGGNTEAFF.

The CDR3 region is CASTGTESSPLHF. CDR3 sequence (DNA): TGTGCCAGCACCGGGACAGAGAGTTCACCCCTCCACTTT. The rearrangement joins TRBV19 to TRBJ1-6; 7 bases align to TRBD1. This CDR3 is built from 13 residues. V lost 9 bases, J lost 9 bases, and 8 bases stayed unmatched. Germline-derived CDR1 and CDR2 are LNHDA and SQIVND (reference sequence).

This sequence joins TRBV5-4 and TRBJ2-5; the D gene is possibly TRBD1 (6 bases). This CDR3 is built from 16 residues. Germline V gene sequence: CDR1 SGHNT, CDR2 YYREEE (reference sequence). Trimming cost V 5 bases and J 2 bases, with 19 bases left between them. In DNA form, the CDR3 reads TGTGCCAGCAGGCTGCGGTCTATACAGGGACAAGAGACCCAGTACTTC. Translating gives CASRLRSIQGQETQYF.

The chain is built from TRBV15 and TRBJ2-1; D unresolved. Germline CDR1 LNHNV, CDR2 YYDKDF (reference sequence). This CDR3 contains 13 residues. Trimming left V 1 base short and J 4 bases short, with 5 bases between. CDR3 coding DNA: TGTGCCACCAGCAGAGGCAGTTACAATGAGCAGTTCTTC. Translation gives CATSRGSYNEQFF.

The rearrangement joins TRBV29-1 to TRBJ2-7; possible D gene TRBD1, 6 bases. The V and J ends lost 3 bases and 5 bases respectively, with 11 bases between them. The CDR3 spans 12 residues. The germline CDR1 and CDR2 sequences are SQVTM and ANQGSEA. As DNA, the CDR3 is TGCAGCGTTGAGGGGGCGGTCAACGAGCAGTACTTC. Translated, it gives CSVEGAVNEQYF.

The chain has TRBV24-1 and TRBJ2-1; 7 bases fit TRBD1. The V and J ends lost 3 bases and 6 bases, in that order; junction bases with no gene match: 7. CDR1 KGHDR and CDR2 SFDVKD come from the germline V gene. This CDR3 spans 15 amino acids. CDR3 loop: CATSDPRGPGNEQFF. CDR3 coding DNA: TGTGCCACCAGTGATCCGAGGGGGCCGGGCAATGAGCAGTTCTTC.